Listed below are T cell receptor beta chains from one sample, sequenced in a study of blood T cell repertoires in COVID-19. Here immunoSEQ multiplex PCR was the method, and the copy in TCRdb shows in-frame clones only, minus some. The top ten hold around 6% of the sample, which has 150,000 to 200,000 clones, more than 75% seen once. The sample comprised peripheral blood. These receptors all come from a man aged 35 to 55 with active or convalescent COVID-19. CDR3s include the opening cysteine and the closing phenylalanine or tryptophan. A D gene is named only where the DNA matches it firmly. A row's size may be missing; if present it is once, few, many or a size class.

abundance: -; j_gene: TRBJ1-2; d_gene: -; v_gene: TRBV7-2; CDR3nt: TGTGCCAGCAGCTATGACTCTAACTATGGCTACACCTTC; CDR3aa: CASSYDSNYGYTF
abundance: -; j_gene: TRBJ2-7; d_gene: -; v_gene: TRBV6-5; CDR3nt: TGTGCCAGCAGTTACCTTATCACAGGGACCTCCTACGAGCAGTACTTC; CDR3aa: CASSYLITGTSYEQYF
abundance: -; j_gene: TRBJ2-1; d_gene: TRBD2; v_gene: TRBV7-6; CDR3nt: TGTGCCAGCAGCTTGGTACCGGGACTAGCGGGGGGTACCCTAGTCAATGAGCAGTTCTTC; CDR3aa: CASSLVPGLAGGTLVNEQFF
abundance: few; j_gene: TRBJ1-6; d_gene: -; v_gene: TRBV4-3; CDR3nt: TGCGCCAGCAGCCAATCGGCGGTCGATTCACCCCTCCACTTT; CDR3aa: CASSQSAVDSPLHF
abundance: -; j_gene: TRBJ1-5; d_gene: -; v_gene: TRBV7-8; CDR3nt: TGTGCCAGCAGCTTCGCGGGGGGGAAGGATCAGCCCCAGCATTTT; CDR3aa: CASSFAGGKDQPQHF
abundance: -; j_gene: TRBJ2-1; d_gene: TRBD2; v_gene: TRBV12-5; CDR3nt: TGTGCTAGTGGTACCGGGACTAGCGGAATTAATGAGCAGTTCTTC; CDR3aa: CASGTGTSGINEQFF
abundance: many; j_gene: TRBJ1-2; d_gene: TRBD1; v_gene: TRBV2; CDR3nt: TGTGCCAGCAAGGACAGGGTATATGGCTACACCTTC; CDR3aa: CASKDRVYGYTF
abundance: -; j_gene: TRBJ1-1; d_gene: TRBD1; v_gene: TRBV5-1; CDR3nt: TGCGCCAGCAGCCCAAGACAGGGGAACACTGAAGCTTTCTTT; CDR3aa: CASSPRQGNTEAFF
abundance: -; j_gene: TRBJ2-7; d_gene: -; v_gene: TRBV12-3/TRBV12-4; CDR3nt: TGTGCCAGCAGTTTAAGGGGCCCCTACGAGCAGTACTTC; CDR3aa: CASSLRGPYEQYF
abundance: few; j_gene: TRBJ1-5; d_gene: -; v_gene: TRBV7-9; CDR3nt: TGTGCCAGCAGCTTAGCGGTACAGGAGGGTAGCAATCAGCCCCAGCATTTT; CDR3aa: CASSLAVQEGSNQPQHF
abundance: -; j_gene: TRBJ1-6; d_gene: -; v_gene: TRBV3-1/TRBV3-2; CDR3nt: TGTGCCAGCAGCCAAGGAGGTGGCAGCAACTCGTCACCCCTCCACTTT; CDR3aa: CASSQGGGSNSSPLHF
abundance: -; j_gene: TRBJ1-2; d_gene: -; v_gene: TRBV7-8; CDR3nt: TGTGCCAGCAGCTTACAACATGCTTATGGCTACACCTTC; CDR3aa: CASSLQHAYGYTF
abundance: -; j_gene: TRBJ1-2; d_gene: TRBD1; v_gene: TRBV5-1; CDR3nt: TGCGCCAGCAGCCTGGGACAGGGCGGCTATGGCTACACCTTC; CDR3aa: CASSLGQGGYGYTF
abundance: -; j_gene: TRBJ1-2; d_gene: -; v_gene: TRBV18; CDR3nt: TGTGCCAGCTCACCGGACAGCTCCTATGGCTACACCTTC; CDR3aa: CASSPDSSYGYTF
abundance: -; j_gene: TRBJ1-5; d_gene: -; v_gene: TRBV6-5; CDR3nt: TGTGCCAGCAGTTACTCGGGGGGTTTGGGCAATCAGCCCCAGCATTTT; CDR3aa: CASSYSGGLGNQPQHF
abundance: -; j_gene: TRBJ2-1; d_gene: TRBD2; v_gene: TRBV19; CDR3nt: TGTGCCAGTAGTATAAGGGACTTTTTAGCGGGGAGGCAGTTCTTC; CDR3aa: CASSIRDFLAGRQFF
abundance: -; j_gene: TRBJ1-6; d_gene: TRBD1; v_gene: TRBV2; CDR3nt: TGTGCCAGCAGTGAAGCGCTTCGATGGACAGGGGCATTTCGCTCCTATAATTCACCCCTCCACTTT; CDR3aa: CASSEALRWTGAFRSYNSPLHF
abundance: -; j_gene: TRBJ1-2; d_gene: -; v_gene: TRBV11-3; CDR3nt: TGTGCCAGCAGCTTAGATGGGAGTGGCTACACCTTC; CDR3aa: CASSLDGSGYTF
abundance: many; j_gene: TRBJ1-2; d_gene: TRBD1; v_gene: TRBV19; CDR3nt: TGTGCCAGTACCATAGGGACAGTCAATGGCTACACCTTC; CDR3aa: CASTIGTVNGYTF
abundance: -; j_gene: TRBJ2-2; d_gene: TRBD2; v_gene: TRBV5-1; CDR3nt: TGCGCCAGCAGCCCTGGACTAGCGGGGACCGGGGAGCTGTTTTTT; CDR3aa: CASSPGLAGTGELFF
abundance: few; j_gene: TRBJ1-1; d_gene: TRBD1; v_gene: TRBV28; CDR3nt: TGTGCCAGCAGTTCGATAACGGCCAACAGGGGTACTGAAGCTTTCTTT; CDR3aa: CASSSITANRGTEAFF
abundance: -; j_gene: TRBJ2-1; d_gene: TRBD1; v_gene: TRBV5-8; CDR3nt: TGTGCCAGCAGCTTGAGGACAGGGCTTAATGAGCAGTTCTTC; CDR3aa: CASSLRTGLNEQFF
abundance: -; j_gene: TRBJ2-7; d_gene: -; v_gene: TRBV12-3/TRBV12-4; CDR3nt: TGTGCCAGCAGTTTTGGTCAGGGCCACGAGCAGTACTTC; CDR3aa: CASSFGQGHEQYF
abundance: -; j_gene: TRBJ2-2; d_gene: -; v_gene: TRBV5-1; CDR3nt: TGCGCCAGCAGCACACTAGGACAGTCGAACACCGGGGAGCTGTTTTTT; CDR3aa: CASSTLGQSNTGELFF
abundance: -; j_gene: TRBJ2-7; d_gene: -; v_gene: TRBV6-5; CDR3nt: TGTGCCACCTTGGATCGGGAGAGCTCCTACGAGCAGTACTTC; CDR3aa: CATLDRESSYEQYF
abundance: -; j_gene: TRBJ1-1; d_gene: TRBD1; v_gene: TRBV7-9; CDR3nt: TGTGCCAGCAGCCCACAGGGGGACACTGAAGCTTTCTTT; CDR3aa: CASSPQGDTEAFF
abundance: -; j_gene: TRBJ2-5; d_gene: -; v_gene: TRBV19; CDR3nt: TGTGCCAGTAGTATAGTTGGCAACCAAGAGACCCAGTACTTC; CDR3aa: CASSIVGNQETQYF
abundance: -; j_gene: TRBJ1-4; d_gene: TRBD1; v_gene: TRBV19; CDR3nt: TGTGCCAGTACGTCAAGGGACAGGCGTACTGAAAAACTGTTTTTT; CDR3aa: CASTSRDRRTEKLFF
abundance: -; j_gene: TRBJ1-1; d_gene: -; v_gene: TRBV18; CDR3nt: TGTGCCAGCTCACCACAGCAGGGCCGTGGCACTGAAGCTTTCTTT; CDR3aa: CASSPQQGRGTEAFF
abundance: -; j_gene: TRBJ1-1; d_gene: -; v_gene: TRBV28; CDR3nt: TGTGCCAGCAGGCGGGCGCAAAGCGGAGCTTTCTTT; CDR3aa: CASRRAQSGAFF
abundance: -; j_gene: TRBJ1-6; d_gene: -; v_gene: TRBV3-1/TRBV3-2; CDR3nt: TGTGCCAGCTCAAGGGATATATGGGGGACTGGTAATTCACCCCTCCACTTT; CDR3aa: CASSRDIWGTGNSPLHF
abundance: -; j_gene: TRBJ2-7; d_gene: TRBD1; v_gene: TRBV29-1; CDR3nt: TGCAGCGGGGAACAGACAGGGTTCTGTAACGAGCAGTACTTC; CDR3aa: CSGEQTGFCNEQYF
abundance: -; j_gene: TRBJ2-6; d_gene: -; v_gene: TRBV25-1; CDR3nt: TGTGCCAGCACCTTAGTTGGGGCCAACGTCCTGACTTTC; CDR3aa: CASTLVGANVLTF
abundance: -; j_gene: TRBJ2-3; d_gene: TRBD2; v_gene: TRBV6-1; CDR3nt: TGTGCCAGCAGTGAAGGGACTAGCGGACCTAGCACAGATACGCAGTATTTT; CDR3aa: CASSEGTSGPSTDTQYF
abundance: -; j_gene: TRBJ2-5; d_gene: -; v_gene: TRBV20-1; CDR3nt: TGCAGTGCTACCTACCAAGAGACCCAGTACTTC; CDR3aa: CSATYQETQYF
abundance: once; j_gene: TRBJ2-5; d_gene: -; v_gene: TRBV5-1; CDR3nt: TGCGCCAGCAGCCCACCGGAGGCGTACCAAGAGACCCAGTACTTC; CDR3aa: CASSPPEAYQETQYF
abundance: -; j_gene: TRBJ1-5; d_gene: -; v_gene: TRBV6-5; CDR3nt: TGTGCCAGCAGTCACTCCGGACAGAAAGCCAATCAGCCCCAGCATTTT; CDR3aa: CASSHSGQKANQPQHF
abundance: -; j_gene: TRBJ2-1; d_gene: -; v_gene: TRBV6-5; CDR3nt: TGTGCCAGCAGCACTAACAATGAGCAGTTCTTC; CDR3aa: CASSTNNEQFF
abundance: few; j_gene: TRBJ2-3; d_gene: TRBD2; v_gene: TRBV27; CDR3nt: TGTGCCAGCAGCAATGAAGGGACTAGCGCCACAGATACGCAGTATTTT; CDR3aa: CASSNEGTSATDTQYF
abundance: -; j_gene: TRBJ1-1; d_gene: -; v_gene: TRBV29-1; CDR3nt: TGCAGCTTCCGGACGGGGGGCACTGAAGCTTTCTTT; CDR3aa: CSFRTGGTEAFF
abundance: -; j_gene: TRBJ1-3; d_gene: TRBD1; v_gene: TRBV3-1/TRBV3-2; CDR3nt: TGTGCCAGCAGCCAAGAACAGGGGGAGGTTGGAAACACCATATATTTT; CDR3aa: CASSQEQGEVGNTIYF
abundance: -; j_gene: TRBJ1-4; d_gene: -; v_gene: TRBV7-9; CDR3nt: TGTGCCAGCAGCCCAGGGCGGGGTAATGAAAAACTGTTTTTT; CDR3aa: CASSPGRGNEKLFF
abundance: -; j_gene: TRBJ1-6; d_gene: TRBD1; v_gene: TRBV28; CDR3nt: TGTGCCAGCAGTGAACAGGGGGCCGCGGTAACGGCCCTCCACTTT; CDR3aa: CASSEQGAAVTALHF
abundance: few; j_gene: TRBJ2-2; d_gene: TRBD2; v_gene: TRBV6-4; CDR3nt: TGTGCCAGCAGTGACTCTACTAGCGAGCTGAACACCGGGGAGCTGTTTTTT; CDR3aa: CASSDSTSELNTGELFF
abundance: -; j_gene: TRBJ2-6; d_gene: -; v_gene: TRBV6-5; CDR3nt: TGTGCCAGCAGTTTACGGGATACGGGGGCCAACGTCCTGACTTTC; CDR3aa: CASSLRDTGANVLTF
abundance: once; j_gene: TRBJ2-3; d_gene: -; v_gene: TRBV29-1; CDR3nt: TGCAGCGTTGAAATATACACAGATACGCAGTATTTT; CDR3aa: CSVEIYTDTQYF
abundance: -; j_gene: TRBJ2-3; d_gene: TRBD2; v_gene: TRBV3-1/TRBV3-2; CDR3nt: TGTGCCAGCAGCCAAGATAGCGGGAGTATAGTGGCAGATACGCAGTATTTT; CDR3aa: CASSQDSGSIVADTQYF
abundance: -; j_gene: TRBJ2-1; d_gene: TRBD2; v_gene: TRBV4-2; CDR3nt: TGTGCCAGCAGCCAAGCGCCTAGCGGGGGGAACAATGAGCAGTTCTTC; CDR3aa: CASSQAPSGGNNEQFF
abundance: -; j_gene: TRBJ2-3; d_gene: TRBD1; v_gene: TRBV2; CDR3nt: TGTGCCAGCAGTAGGGACAGGGGGGATACGCAGTATTTT; CDR3aa: CASSRDRGDTQYF
abundance: -; j_gene: TRBJ1-2; d_gene: -; v_gene: TRBV5-1; CDR3nt: TGCGCCAGCAGCTTGGAAACAGGGTTTCGCCCCTATGGCTACACCTTC; CDR3aa: CASSLETGFRPYGYTF
abundance: once; j_gene: TRBJ2-2; d_gene: TRBD2; v_gene: TRBV4-3; CDR3nt: TGCGCCAGCAGCCAAGATGAGCGGACTAGCGCCGGGGAGCTGTTTTTT; CDR3aa: CASSQDERTSAGELFF
abundance: -; j_gene: TRBJ2-1; d_gene: -; v_gene: TRBV4-2; CDR3nt: TGTGCCAGCAGCCAAGATGGGCTGGGCAATGAGCAGTTCTTC; CDR3aa: CASSQDGLGNEQFF
abundance: -; j_gene: TRBJ2-1; d_gene: -; v_gene: TRBV6-5; CDR3nt: TGTGCCAGCCACCCGAGGCGGCCGTCCTACAATGAGCAGTTCTTC; CDR3aa: CASHPRRPSYNEQFF
abundance: -; j_gene: TRBJ1-5; d_gene: TRBD1; v_gene: TRBV2; CDR3nt: TGTGCCAGCACCTGGGACAGGGTTGGCAATCAGCCCCAGCATTTT; CDR3aa: CASTWDRVGNQPQHF
abundance: -; j_gene: TRBJ1-1; d_gene: -; v_gene: TRBV7-9; CDR3nt: TGTGCCAGCAGCCCAGGGGCTGGGAACACTGAAGCTTTCTTT; CDR3aa: CASSPGAGNTEAFF
abundance: -; j_gene: TRBJ2-3; d_gene: TRBD2; v_gene: TRBV5-8; CDR3nt: TGTGCCAGCAGCTTTCCTAGCGGGGGGTCTGGTACGCAGTATTTT; CDR3aa: CASSFPSGGSGTQYF
abundance: -; j_gene: TRBJ1-5; d_gene: TRBD1; v_gene: TRBV19; CDR3nt: TGTGCCAGTAGTATTGATACAGGGGGCCAAGGTCAGCCCCAGCATTTT; CDR3aa: CASSIDTGGQGQPQHF
abundance: -; j_gene: TRBJ2-2; d_gene: TRBD1; v_gene: TRBV9; CDR3nt: TGTGCCAGTCGCGACAGGGCTTCCACCGGGGAGCTGTTTTTT; CDR3aa: CASRDRASTGELFF
abundance: -; j_gene: TRBJ1-1; d_gene: -; v_gene: TRBV6-1; CDR3nt: TGTGCCAGCAGCCCGGCCGGGAGGGGAGGTGAAGCTTTCTTT; CDR3aa: CASSPAGRGGEAFF
abundance: -; j_gene: TRBJ2-7; d_gene: TRBD2; v_gene: TRBV6-5; CDR3nt: TGTGCCAGCAGCTACCGGGAGGACTACGAGCAGTACTTC; CDR3aa: CASSYREDYEQYF